This TCR beta chain appears in the sequencing data of a study of blood T cell repertoires in COVID-19. Study-wide background: PBMCs, B-cell-depleted T cells, or T cells provided the cDNA or gDNA that made up the material.

Germline loops: CDR1 SNHLY, CDR2 FYNNEI. Losses at the gene ends were 4 bases for V and 12 bases for J; bases not matched to a gene: 11. The CDR3 is 13 residues long. Source study methods: Nucleated cell counts were estimated from reference gene primer amplification. The data were produced by immunoSEQ multiplex PCR, yet TCRdb's version contains in-frame clones alone and is incomplete. That table supplies the V and J calls and clone size; D and trimming were determined from the DNA. The table records about 130,000 clones, roughly 79% of them present only once. This chain uses TRBV2 with TRBJ2-7; TRBD1 matches 8 bases. Sequencing used peripheral blood. The clonotype was recovered from a human donor in a cohort sampled during active COVID-19. The CDR3 sequence is CASSAGTGNMRYF. The CDR3 DNA is TGTGCCAGCAGTGCCGGGACAGGCAACATGCGGTACTTC.